The 21 T cell receptor beta chains below all came from one sample that was sequenced in a study of CD8+CD57+ T cells in acquired aplastic anemia. It was genomic DNA that served as the template for profiling TCR beta VDJ and CDR3. TCRdb redid the calling of the reads with MiXCR, one entry per CDR3 protein. The sample lists fewer than 250,000 distinct CDR3 sequences; around 43% were seen once. By flow cytometry, patients selected for sequencing had shown an expansion of CD8+CD57+ cells. The source material was sorted CD4+, CD8+, or CD8+CD57+ T cells (not recorded which) from PBMCs. Receptors originate from a human donor with aplastic anemia.

The table lists this clonotype with many counts. This sequence joins TRBV20-1 and TRBJ2-7, with unresolved D. Looked up from germline, CDR1 is DFQATT and CDR2 is SNEGSKA (reference sequence). There are 11 residues in the CDR3. Trimming cost V 0 bases and J 3 bases, with 3 bases left between them. CDR3 loop: CSARDSYEQYF. The CDR3 DNA is TGCAGTGCTAGAGACAGCTACGAGCAGTACTTC.

This clonotype occurred many times. V is TRBV5-5 and J is TRBJ1-2; D gene unclear. Deletions cut 0 bases from V and 2 bases from J, with 20 bases between. The CDR3 contains 18 residues. The V gene's germline CDR1 is SGHKS and CDR2 YYEKEE (reference sequence). In DNA, the CDR3 is TGTGCCAGCAGCTTGGCACCTGCGTCGGCTCTATCAAACTATGGCTACACCTTC. Protein: CASSLAPASALSNYGYTF.

The chain recombines TRBV7-3 with TRBJ2-3; 11 bases fit TRBD2. V trimming: 4 bases; J trimming: 2 bases; junction bases outside the gene matches: 2. The CDR3 is 15 amino acids. From germline, CDR1 is SGHTA and CDR2 FQGTGA. CDR3 loop: CASSSSGGPTDTQYF. DNA for the CDR3: TGTGCCAGCAGCTCTAGCGGGGGGCCCACAGATACGCAGTATTTT.

As DNA, the CDR3 is TGTGCCATCAGGAACAACCAGGGGGCCGGCGAGCAGTACTTC. This sequence encodes CAIRNNQGAGEQYF. The chain combines TRBV10-3 with TRBJ2-7, with 8 bases identical to TRBD1. CDR3 length equals 14 residues. Germline CDR1 ENHRY, CDR2 SYGVKD. V trimming: 6 bases; J trimming: 6 bases; junction bases outside the gene matches: 10.

On this clonotype: This may arise from a read error, as a much more abundant clone is one base away. V usage is TRBV20-1 and J usage is TRBJ2-1, with D possibly being TRBD1 or TRBD2 (5 bases each). Looked up from germline, CDR1 is DFQATT and CDR2 is SNEGSKA (reference sequence). The CDR3 is 18 residues long. CDR3 sequence reads: CSARIFPGTSSSYNERFF. In DNA, the CDR3 is TGCAGTGCTAGAATATTCCCGGGGACGTCTAGCTCCTACAATGAGCGGTTCTTC.

This clonotype was counted ten times or more. This chain connects TRBV7-9 to TRBJ2-3; 8 bases agree with TRBD2. The germline CDR1 and CDR2 sequences are SEHNR and FQNEAQ (reference sequence). The junction had 4 bases not matched to a gene; V was cut back by 5 bases and J by 6 bases. This CDR3 has 13 amino acids. In DNA form, the CDR3 reads TGTGCCAGCAGCCGGGGGGGTGACGATACGCAGTATTTT. Translating gives CASSRGGDDTQYF.

The V call is TRBV7-3, the J call TRBJ1-5; D gene uncertain. V lost 2 bases, J lost 5 bases, and 7 bases lay in between. Germline V gene sequence: CDR1 SGHTA, CDR2 FQGTGA. The CDR3 contains 13 residues. The CDR3 reads CASSLYPYQPQHF. The CDR3 bases are TGTGCCAGCAGCTTATATCCGTATCAGCCCCAGCATTTT.

This clonotype was found many times. This rearrangement joins TRBV20-1 to TRBJ1-2, with 10 bases that match TRBD1. The CDR3 contains 14 residues. With V trimmed by 5 bases and J by 3 bases, 6 bases remained unmatched. Germline V lookup: CDR1 DFQATT, CDR2 SNEGSKA (reference sequence). The DNA for the CDR3 is TGCAGTGCTGGAAGGACAGGGGGAGACTATGGCTACACCTTC. This sequence encodes CSAGRTGGDYGYTF.

The rearrangement uses TRBV2 and TRBJ1-2, with D perhaps TRBD1 (6 bases). Trimming removed 2 bases from V and 3 bases from J, with 13 bases in between. This CDR3 is built from 15 residues. CDR1 and CDR2 from the germline V gene are SNHLY and FYNNEI. CDR3 coding DNA: TGTGCCAGCAGTGAAACTAACAGGGCTCACTATGGCTACACCTTC. Encoded protein: CASSETNRAHYGYTF.

Here the CDR3 DNA reads TGTGCCTGGACACAAGGGAAGGGGTCGAACTATGGCTACACCTTC. Translating it yields CAWTQGKGSNYGYTF. This rearrangement joins TRBV30 to TRBJ1-2, with D possibly being TRBD1 (5 bases). This CDR3 is 15 amino acids long. The V gene lost 4 bases and the J gene lost 2 bases, with 17 bases spanning the gap. CDR1 and CDR2 from the germline V gene are GTSNPN and SVGIG (reference sequence).

V gene TRBV7-3 combines with J gene TRBJ1-3; D is ambiguous. This CDR3 region has 12 residues. V was cut by 6 bases and J by 7 bases, with 10 bases left in between. CDR1 is SGHTA and CDR2 is FQGTGA in the germline V gene. The CDR3, as DNA: TGTGCCAGCAGGCTGGGAGGGAACACCATATATTTT. Translation gives CASRLGGNTIYF.

This clonotype was seen only a few times. This chain links TRBV15 with TRBJ2-1; D not resolved. The CDR3 is 15 residues long. CDR1 is LNHNV, CDR2 YYDKDF, per germline (reference sequence). With 8 bases removed from V and 6 bases from J, the gap between germline ends came to 20 bases. CDR3 sequence (DNA): TGTGCCACCGGGTCGACCGTAACAAAGATCAATGAGCAGTTCTTC. Protein: CATGSTVTKINEQFF.

This clonotype was recorded at least ten times. The chain recombines TRBV6-7 with TRBJ2-3, with TRBD2 matching 8 bases. TRBV6-7 is assigned to the ORF class and has an uncertain function. The CDR3 length is 15 residues. V lost 0 bases and J lost 4; bases outside the gene matches: 3. The CDR3 spells CASSYSGGGPDTQYF. As DNA, the CDR3 is TGTGCCAGCAGTTACTCAGGCGGGGGGCCAGATACGCAGTATTTT.

This clonotype showed up many times. The chain couples TRBV6-4 to TRBJ2-1; 9 bases fit TRBD1. In germline, CDR1 is MRHNA, CDR2 SNTAGT. The V and J ends lost 3 bases and 2 bases, in that order; junction bases with no gene match: 2. This CDR3 region has 15 residues. The CDR3 DNA follows: TGTGCCAGCAGTGAGGGACAGGGACCCTACAATGAGCAGTTCTTC. This gives the protein CASSEGQGPYNEQFF.

The rearrangement uses TRBV12-3 or TRBV12-4 and TRBJ2-5, with a possible D match to TRBD2 (6 bases). This CDR3 is 14 amino acids long. V was cut by 7 bases and J by 1 base, with 13 bases left in between. The CDR3 region is CASTSAGLQETQYF. The DNA of the CDR3 is TGTGCCAGCACTAGCGCCGGACTCCAAGAGACCCAGTACTTC.

In DNA, the CDR3 is TGTGCCAGCAGCCAAGTCGCGGGGACGGAACTGTTTTTT. It specifies CASSQVAGTELFF. This chain joins TRBV14 and TRBJ1-4; possible D gene TRBD1, 5 bases. Trimming left V 1 base short and J 12 bases short, with 12 bases between. From germline, CDR1 is SGHDN and CDR2 FVKESK. This CDR3 has 13 residues.

This clonotype showed up many times. V and J are TRBV7-9 and TRBJ2-1, with D perhaps matching TRBD1 (5 bases). The CDR3 is 14 residues long. V was pared by 3 bases and J by 4 bases, with 10 bases between. The V gene's germline CDR1 is SEHNR and CDR2 FQNEAQ (reference sequence). This chain's CDR3 is CASSLGQGYNEQFF. The DNA for the CDR3 is TGTGCCAGCAGCTTGGGTCAGGGTTACAATGAGCAGTTCTTC.

The sample holds one count of this clonotype. A single base separates this from a much larger clone, so it may be a read error. The CDR3 DNA is TGTGCCAGCAGCTTAGAGCGGATCCTAAACAGGGGTGTGGGCAATCAGCCCCAGCATTTT. This sequence encodes CASSLERILNRGVGNQPQHF. The chain couples TRBV7-9 to TRBJ1-5; TRBD1 aligns across 7 bases. The CDR3 consists of 20 residues. Germline V gene lookup returns CDR1 SEHNR and CDR2 FQNEAQ (reference sequence). The V gene end was trimmed by 1 base and the J gene end by 2 bases; junction bases not matched to a gene: 17.

The sample holds many counts of this clonotype. V is TRBV24-1 and J is TRBJ2-1; TRBD2 aligns across 12 bases. This CDR3 is built from 16 residues. The germline V gene has CDR1 KGHDR and CDR2 SFDVKD. The trim removed 4 bases at V and 4 bases at J, leaving 4 bases unmatched. The CDR3 DNA reads as TGTGCCACCAGTGAGAGGACTAGCGGGATTTACAATGAGCAGTTCTTC. Its translation: CATSERTSGIYNEQFF.

This clonotype has just one count. The rearrangement uses TRBV25-1 and TRBJ2-1; 8 bases map to TRBD2. The V and J ends lost 6 bases and 2 bases, in that order; junction bases with no gene match: 9. The CDR3 is made up of 16 amino acids. Germline CDR1 reads MGHDK; CDR2 reads SYGVNS. The chain's CDR3 is CASSPGTSGTYNEQFF. CDR3 DNA sequence: TGTGCCAGCAGCCCCGGGACTAGTGGAACCTACAATGAGCAGTTCTTC.

Of note for this clonotype: As the CDR3 is not closed by the conserved phenylalanine or tryptophan, this likely results from a read error. V gene TRBV9 combines with J gene TRBJ2-7, with TRBD2 as a possible D gene (5 bases). Germline-derived CDR1 and CDR2 are SGDLS and YYNGEE. The CDR3 has 13 residues. The germline V and J ends were trimmed by 5 bases and 0 bases, with 9 bases remaining between them. DNA of the CDR3: TGTGCCAGCAGGGGAGCGGACTCCTACGAGCAGTACCCC. Amino acids: CASRGADSYEQYP.